This TCR beta chain was documented in a study of cytomegalovirus exposure and HLA in healthy donors. Findings and caveats of the study: Per a later analysis, HLA-associated TCR beta chains showed more clonal expansion than other, equally common TCR beta chains. The authors considered a cluster of highly shared sequence variants likely to be a sequencing artifact.

60 Vbeta and 13 Jbeta primers were used in PCR. The table came from immunoSEQ multiplex PCR; TCRdb's copy has only in-frame clones and leaves some out. Seen here are roughly 150,000 clones, approximately 70% observed once, and the top ten hold approximately 5.4%. Donors likely had unrecorded immune exposures despite being nominally healthy when sampled. Per the germline V gene, CDR1 is SGDLS and CDR2 is YYNGEE. J lost 5 bases, V lost 3 bases, and 11 bases had no gene match. The CDR3 is made up of 16 amino acids. Comments on this clone: Its antigen is still unknown.

This rearrangement joins TRBV9 to TRBJ2-3, with TRBD2 identical over 8 bases. This clonotype was sampled from a young woman in good health and CMV-seropositive. Sample: PBMCs. The CDR3 is CASSETPGLGVDTQYF. DNA for the CDR3: TGTGCCAGCAGCGAGACCCCGGGACTAGGAGTAGATACGCAGTATTTT.